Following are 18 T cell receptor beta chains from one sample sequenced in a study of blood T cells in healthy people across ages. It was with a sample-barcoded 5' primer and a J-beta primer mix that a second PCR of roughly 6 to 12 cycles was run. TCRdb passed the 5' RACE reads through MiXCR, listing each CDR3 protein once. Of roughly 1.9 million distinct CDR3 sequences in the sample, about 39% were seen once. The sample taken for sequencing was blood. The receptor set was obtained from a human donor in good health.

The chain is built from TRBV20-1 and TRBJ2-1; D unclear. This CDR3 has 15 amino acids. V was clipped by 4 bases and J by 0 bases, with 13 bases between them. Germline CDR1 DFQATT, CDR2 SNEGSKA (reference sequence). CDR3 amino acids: CSAIGDKTSYNEQFF. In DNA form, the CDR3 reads TGCAGTGCTATCGGTGACAAGACCTCCTACAATGAGCAGTTCTTC.

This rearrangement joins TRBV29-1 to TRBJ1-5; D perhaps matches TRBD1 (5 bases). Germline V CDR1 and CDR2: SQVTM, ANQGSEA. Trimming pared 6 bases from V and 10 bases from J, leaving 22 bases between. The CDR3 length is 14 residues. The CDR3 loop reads CSVDTTGAGGPQHF. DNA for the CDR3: TGCAGCGTCGATACGACCGGGGCGGGTGGCCCCCAGCATTTT.

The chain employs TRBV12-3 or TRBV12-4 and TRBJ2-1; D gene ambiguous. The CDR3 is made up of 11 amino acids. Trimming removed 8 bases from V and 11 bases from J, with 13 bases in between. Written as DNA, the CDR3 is TGTGCCAGCGGCTCTGACTTCAAGCAGTTCTTC. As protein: CASGSDFKQFF.

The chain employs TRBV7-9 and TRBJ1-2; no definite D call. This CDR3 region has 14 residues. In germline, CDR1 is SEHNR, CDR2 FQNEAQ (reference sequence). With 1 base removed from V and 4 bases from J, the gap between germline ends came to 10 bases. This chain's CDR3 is CASSLGSPFYGYTF. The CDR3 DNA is TGTGCCAGCAGCTTAGGTAGTCCGTTCTATGGCTACACCTTC.

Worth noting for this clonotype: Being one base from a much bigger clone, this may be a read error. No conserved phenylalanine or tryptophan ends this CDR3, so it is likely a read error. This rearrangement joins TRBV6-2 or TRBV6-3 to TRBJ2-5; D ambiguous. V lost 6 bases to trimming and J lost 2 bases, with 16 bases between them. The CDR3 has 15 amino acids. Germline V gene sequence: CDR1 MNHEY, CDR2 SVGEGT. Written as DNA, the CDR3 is TGTGCCAGCAGCATAGCTTTAGCTTCTCAAGAGACCCAGTACTGC. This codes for CASSIALASQETQYC.

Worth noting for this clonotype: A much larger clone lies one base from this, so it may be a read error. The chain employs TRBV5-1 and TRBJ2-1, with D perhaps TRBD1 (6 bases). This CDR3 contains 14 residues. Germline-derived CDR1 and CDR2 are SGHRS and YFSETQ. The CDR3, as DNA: TGCGCCAACAGCTTTATGTCAGGGGTAGATGAGCAGTTCTTC. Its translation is CANSFMSGVDEQFF.

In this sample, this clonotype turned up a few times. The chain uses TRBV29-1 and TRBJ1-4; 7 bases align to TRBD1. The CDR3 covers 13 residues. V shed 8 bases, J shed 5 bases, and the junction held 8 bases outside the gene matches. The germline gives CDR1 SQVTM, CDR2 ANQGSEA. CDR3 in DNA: TGCAGCCTTTCTGACAGGGAAAATGAAAAACTGTTTTTT. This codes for CSLSDRENEKLFF.

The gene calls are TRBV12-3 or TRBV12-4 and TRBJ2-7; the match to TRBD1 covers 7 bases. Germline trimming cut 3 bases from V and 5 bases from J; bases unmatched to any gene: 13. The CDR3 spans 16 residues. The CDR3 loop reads CASSLDGTDFTHEQYF. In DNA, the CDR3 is TGTGCCAGCAGTTTGGACGGGACAGACTTCACCCACGAGCAGTACTTC.

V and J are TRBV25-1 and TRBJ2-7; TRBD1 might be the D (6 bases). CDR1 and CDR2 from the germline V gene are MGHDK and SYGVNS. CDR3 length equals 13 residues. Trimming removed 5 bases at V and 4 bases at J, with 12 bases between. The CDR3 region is CASSSKGVYEQYF. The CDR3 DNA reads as TGTGCCAGCAGTAGTAAGGGGGTTTACGAGCAGTACTTC.

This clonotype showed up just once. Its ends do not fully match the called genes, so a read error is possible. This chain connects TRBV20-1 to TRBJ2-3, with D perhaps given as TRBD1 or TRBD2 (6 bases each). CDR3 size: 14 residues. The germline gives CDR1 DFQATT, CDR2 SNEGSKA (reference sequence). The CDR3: CSPPGPGATDAQYF. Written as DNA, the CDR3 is TGCAGCCCACCAGGGCCGGGGGCCACAGATGCGCAGTATTTT.

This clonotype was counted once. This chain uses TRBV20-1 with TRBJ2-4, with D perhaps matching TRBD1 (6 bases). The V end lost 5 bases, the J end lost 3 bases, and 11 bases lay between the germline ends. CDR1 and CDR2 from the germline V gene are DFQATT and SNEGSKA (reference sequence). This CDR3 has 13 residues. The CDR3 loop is CSAAGTYKNIQYF. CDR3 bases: TGCAGTGCTGCCGGGACATACAAAAACATTCAGTACTTC.

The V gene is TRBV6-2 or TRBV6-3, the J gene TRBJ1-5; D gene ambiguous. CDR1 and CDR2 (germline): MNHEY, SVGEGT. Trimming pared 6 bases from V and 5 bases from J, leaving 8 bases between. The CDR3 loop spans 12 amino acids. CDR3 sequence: CASRSRYQPQHF. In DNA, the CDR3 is TGTGCCAGCAGGAGCCGTTATCAGCCCCAGCATTTT.

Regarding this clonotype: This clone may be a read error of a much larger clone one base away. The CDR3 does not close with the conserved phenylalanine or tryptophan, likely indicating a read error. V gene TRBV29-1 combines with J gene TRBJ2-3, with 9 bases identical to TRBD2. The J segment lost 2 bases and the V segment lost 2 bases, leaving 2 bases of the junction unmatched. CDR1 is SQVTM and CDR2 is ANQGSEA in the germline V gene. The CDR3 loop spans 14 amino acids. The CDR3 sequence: CSVELAGHTDTQYL. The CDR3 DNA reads TGCAGCGTTGAACTAGCGGGGCACACAGATACGCAGTATTTG.

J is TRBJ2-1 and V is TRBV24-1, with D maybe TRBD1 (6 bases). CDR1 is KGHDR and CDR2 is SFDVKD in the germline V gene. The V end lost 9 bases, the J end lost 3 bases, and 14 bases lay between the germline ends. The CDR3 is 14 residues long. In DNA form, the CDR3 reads TGTGCCACCGGGGGCAAGGGCCTCTACAATGAGCAGTTCTTC. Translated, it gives CATGGKGLYNEQFF.

CDR3 coding DNA: TGTGCCAGCAGTTTAGACGTGGGCCTAAGCAATCAGCCCCAGCATTTT. This gives the protein CASSLDVGLSNQPQHF. The V and J genes are TRBV12-3 or TRBV12-4 and TRBJ1-5; D unresolved. V lost 1 base and J 1 base, leaving 11 bases between the germline ends. The length of the CDR3 is 16 residues.

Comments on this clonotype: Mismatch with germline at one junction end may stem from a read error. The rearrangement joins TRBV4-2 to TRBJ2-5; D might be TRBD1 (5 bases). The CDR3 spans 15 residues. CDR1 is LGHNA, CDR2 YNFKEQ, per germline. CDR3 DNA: TGTACCAGCAGCCAAGCAGACAGAGTTGGTGGAGAGCAGTACTTC. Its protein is CTSSQADRVGGEQYF.

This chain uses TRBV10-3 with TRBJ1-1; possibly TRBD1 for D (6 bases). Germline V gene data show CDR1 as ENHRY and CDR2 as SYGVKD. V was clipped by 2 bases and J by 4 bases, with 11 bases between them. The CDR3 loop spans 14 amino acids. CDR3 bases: TGTGCCATCAGTGAGGTGGGGGCCAGCACTGAAGCTTTCTTT. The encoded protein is CAISEVGASTEAFF.

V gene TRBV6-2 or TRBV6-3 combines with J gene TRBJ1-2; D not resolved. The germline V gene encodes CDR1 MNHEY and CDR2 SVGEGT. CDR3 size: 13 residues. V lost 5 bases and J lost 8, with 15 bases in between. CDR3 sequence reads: CASSTPRVRGYTF. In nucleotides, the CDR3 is TGTGCCAGCAGTACCCCGCGAGTAAGAGGCTACACCTTC.